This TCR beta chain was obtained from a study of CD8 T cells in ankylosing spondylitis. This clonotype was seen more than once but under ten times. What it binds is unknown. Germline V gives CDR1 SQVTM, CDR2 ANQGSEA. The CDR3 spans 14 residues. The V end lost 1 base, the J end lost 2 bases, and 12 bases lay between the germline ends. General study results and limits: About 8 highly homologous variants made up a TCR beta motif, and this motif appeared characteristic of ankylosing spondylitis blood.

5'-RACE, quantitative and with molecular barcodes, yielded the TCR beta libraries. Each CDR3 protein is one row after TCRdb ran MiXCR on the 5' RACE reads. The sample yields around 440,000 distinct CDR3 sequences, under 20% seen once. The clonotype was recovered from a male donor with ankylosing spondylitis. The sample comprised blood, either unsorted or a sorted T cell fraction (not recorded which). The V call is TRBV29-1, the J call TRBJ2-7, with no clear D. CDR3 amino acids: CSVEVSATPYEQYF. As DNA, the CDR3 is TGCAGCGTTGAAGTGTCGGCGACACCCTACGAGCAGTACTTC.